This T cell receptor beta chain was retrieved from a study of CD8 T cells in Susac syndrome. Random-hexamer reverse transcription was applied to about 0.45 to 1 ug RNA. TCRdb itself ran the immunoSEQ multiplex PCR reads through MiXCR, one entry per CDR3 protein. The table includes around 95,000 distinct CDR3 sequences, approximately 95% detected once. From blood CD8+ and CD4+ T cells, the TCR beta chain was sequenced. In Susac syndrome patients, recently defined diagnostic criteria for definite or probable disease were met. Per the germline V gene, CDR1 is LNHDA and CDR2 is SQIVND (reference sequence). This CDR3 is built from 12 residues. Trimming stripped 9 bases from V and 3 bases from J, with 12 bases between.

The chain uses TRBV19 and TRBJ2-7; TRBD1 might be the D (6 bases). Sequencing input: CD8+ T cells from PBMCs. The origin of this receptor is a human donor with Susac syndrome. The CDR3 loop reads CARLRDNYEQYF. The CDR3 DNA follows: TGTGCCAGGCTCCGGGACAACTACGAGCAGTACTTC.